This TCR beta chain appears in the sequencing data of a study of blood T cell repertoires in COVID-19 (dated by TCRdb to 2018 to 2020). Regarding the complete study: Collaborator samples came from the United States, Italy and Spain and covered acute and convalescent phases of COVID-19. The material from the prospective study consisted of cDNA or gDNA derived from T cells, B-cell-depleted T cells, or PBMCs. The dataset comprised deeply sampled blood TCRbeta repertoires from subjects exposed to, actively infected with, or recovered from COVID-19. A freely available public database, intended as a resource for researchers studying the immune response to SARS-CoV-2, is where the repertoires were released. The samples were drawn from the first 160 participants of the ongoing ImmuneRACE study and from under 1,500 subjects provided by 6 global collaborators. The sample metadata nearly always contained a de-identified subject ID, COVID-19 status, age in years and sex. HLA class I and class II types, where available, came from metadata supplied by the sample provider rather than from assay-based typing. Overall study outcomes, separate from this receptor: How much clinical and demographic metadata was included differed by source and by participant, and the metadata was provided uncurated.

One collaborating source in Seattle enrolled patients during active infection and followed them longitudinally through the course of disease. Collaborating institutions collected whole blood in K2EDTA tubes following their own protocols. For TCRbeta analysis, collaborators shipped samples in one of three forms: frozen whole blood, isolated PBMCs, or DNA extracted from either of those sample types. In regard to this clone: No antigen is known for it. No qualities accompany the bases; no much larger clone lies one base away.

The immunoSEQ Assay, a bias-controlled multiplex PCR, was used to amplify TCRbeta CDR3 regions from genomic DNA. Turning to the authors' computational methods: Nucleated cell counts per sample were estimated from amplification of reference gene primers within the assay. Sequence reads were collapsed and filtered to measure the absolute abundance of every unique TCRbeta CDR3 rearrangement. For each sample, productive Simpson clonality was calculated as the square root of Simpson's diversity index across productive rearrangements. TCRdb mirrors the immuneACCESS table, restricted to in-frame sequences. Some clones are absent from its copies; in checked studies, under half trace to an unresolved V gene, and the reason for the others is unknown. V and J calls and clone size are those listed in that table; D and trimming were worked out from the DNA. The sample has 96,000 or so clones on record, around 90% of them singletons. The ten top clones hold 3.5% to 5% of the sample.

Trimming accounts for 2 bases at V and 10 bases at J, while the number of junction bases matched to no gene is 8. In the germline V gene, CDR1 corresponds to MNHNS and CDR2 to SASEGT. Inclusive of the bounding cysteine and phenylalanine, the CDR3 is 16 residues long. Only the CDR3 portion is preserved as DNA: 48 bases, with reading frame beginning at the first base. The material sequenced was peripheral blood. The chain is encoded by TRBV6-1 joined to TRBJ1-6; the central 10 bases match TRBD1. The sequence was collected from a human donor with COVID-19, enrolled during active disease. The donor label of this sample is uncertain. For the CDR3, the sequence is CASSERGGTGVSPLHF. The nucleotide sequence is TGTGCCAGCAGTGAAAGGGGGGGGACAGGGGTCTCACCCCTCCACTTT.